This T cell receptor beta chain derives from a study of tumor and adjacent non-tumor tissue in lung cancer. Findings and limits, study-wide: Normal lung showed higher cumulative top 100 clone frequency than tumor.

There are a few counts of this clonotype. Its antigen is currently unknown. RNA was extracted from bulk tissue without any cell sorting. TCRbeta libraries were built with three rounds of nested PCR, modified from ARM-PCR. Via MiXCR, TCRdb re-called the multiplex PCR reads, giving one row per CDR3 protein. The profile covers approximately 140,000 distinct CDR3 sequences, with roughly 66% appearing a single time and over 15% taken by the ten largest. The TCR comes from a man aged 55-75 years with small cell lung cancer. The specimen sequenced was lung tumor tissue.

CDR3 sequence (DNA): TGTGCCAGCAGTTTATGGAGTCAGCCCCAGCATTTT. It codes for CASSLWSQPQHF. J is TRBJ1-5 and V is TRBV12-3 or TRBV12-4; the D is unclear. The CDR3 covers 12 residues. V was cut by 2 bases and J by 6 bases, with 5 bases left in between.